These T cell receptor beta chains were read from a single sample in a study of T cell responses to AZD1222 COVID-19 vaccine. The method was immunoSEQ multiplex PCR; TCRdb's version includes in-frame clones alone and lacks a portion of them. The sample holds tens of thousands of clones, more than 80% seen once. The sample consisted of peripheral blood, taken on day 0 of MenACWY control vaccination. The receptor source for this set is an adult in good health. The CDR3 runs from the conserved cysteine through the conserved F or W. Fields, in order: V gene, J gene, clone size, D gene, CDR3 protein, CDR3 DNA. The D gene is left open where the match is weak. Some rows mark clone size as missing; the rest say once, few, many or name a class of expanded clone.

V gene: TRBV5-1
J gene: TRBJ2-5
clone size: once
D gene: -
CDR3 protein: CASSTGGGSETQYF
CDR3 DNA: TGCGCCAGCAGCACGGGGGGCGGGAGTGAGACCCAGTACTTC

V gene: TRBV3-1/TRBV3-2
J gene: TRBJ1-2
clone size: -
D gene: -
CDR3 protein: CASSPPGRRILDYGYTF
CDR3 DNA: TGTGCCAGCAGCCCCCCCGGGAGGAGGATTCTTGACTATGGCTACACCTTC

V gene: TRBV27
J gene: TRBJ2-1
clone size: -
D gene: -
CDR3 protein: CASRINLGSQSYNEQFF
CDR3 DNA: TGTGCCAGCAGGATAAACTTAGGGAGCCAATCCTACAATGAGCAGTTCTTC

V gene: TRBV6-2/TRBV6-3
J gene: TRBJ1-1
clone size: -
D gene: -
CDR3 protein: CASSFLPAHLNTEAFF
CDR3 DNA: TGTGCCAGCAGTTTCCTACCGGCGCACTTGAACACTGAAGCTTTCTTT

V gene: TRBV7-8
J gene: TRBJ2-7
clone size: -
D gene: TRBD2
CDR3 protein: CASSSPGGWSYEQYF
CDR3 DNA: TGTGCCAGCAGCTCCCCGGGGGGATGGTCGTACGAGCAGTACTTC

V gene: TRBV28
J gene: TRBJ1-1
clone size: medium-sized
D gene: -
CDR3 protein: CASSRGTGSEAFF
CDR3 DNA: TGTGCCAGCAGCCGAGGGACCGGTTCAGAAGCTTTCTTT

V gene: TRBV6-5
J gene: TRBJ2-3
clone size: -
D gene: TRBD2
CDR3 protein: CASSLLAGGPADTQYF
CDR3 DNA: TGTGCCAGCAGTTTATTAGCGGGAGGGCCGGCAGATACGCAGTATTTT

V gene: TRBV11-1
J gene: TRBJ2-5
clone size: -
D gene: TRBD2
CDR3 protein: CASSLAGLEATQYF
CDR3 DNA: TGTGCCAGCAGTCTAGCGGGGTTGGAGGCGACCCAGTACTTC

V gene: TRBV9
J gene: TRBJ2-1
clone size: -
D gene: -
CDR3 protein: CASSVERNNEQFF
CDR3 DNA: TGTGCCAGCAGCGTCGAGCGGAACAATGAGCAGTTCTTC

V gene: TRBV28
J gene: TRBJ2-3
clone size: -
D gene: TRBD2
CDR3 protein: CASSLMREVTDTQYF
CDR3 DNA: TGTGCCAGCAGTTTAATGCGGGAGGTCACAGATACGCAGTATTTT

V gene: TRBV9
J gene: TRBJ1-3
clone size: -
D gene: TRBD1
CDR3 protein: CASSLGQLGGNTIYF
CDR3 DNA: TGTGCCAGCAGCTTGGGACAGTTAGGTGGAAACACCATATATTTT

V gene: TRBV28
J gene: TRBJ1-2
clone size: few
D gene: TRBD1
CDR3 protein: CASSYPGQVYGYTF
CDR3 DNA: TGTGCCAGCAGTTACCCGGGACAGGTCTATGGCTACACCTTC

V gene: TRBV29-1
J gene: TRBJ2-7
clone size: -
D gene: -
CDR3 protein: CSVRRSGISYEQYF
CDR3 DNA: TGCAGCGTGAGACGGTCCGGGATCTCCTACGAGCAGTACTTC

V gene: TRBV3-1/TRBV3-2
J gene: TRBJ1-1
clone size: -
D gene: -
CDR3 protein: CASSQGRSSGAFF
CDR3 DNA: TGTGCCAGCAGCCAAGGGCGATCCTCGGGGGCTTTCTTT

V gene: TRBV4-2
J gene: TRBJ2-2
clone size: -
D gene: -
CDR3 protein: CASSRGVDREAGELFF
CDR3 DNA: TGTGCCAGCAGCCGAGGCGTCGACAGGGAGGCCGGGGAGCTGTTTTTT

V gene: TRBV24-1
J gene: TRBJ2-1
clone size: -
D gene: TRBD2
CDR3 protein: CATSDWVGTRDNEQFF
CDR3 DNA: TGTGCCACCAGTGATTGGGTCGGGACTAGGGACAATGAGCAGTTCTTC

V gene: TRBV4-1
J gene: TRBJ2-7
clone size: -
D gene: TRBD2
CDR3 protein: CASSQPPSGDPYEQYF
CDR3 DNA: TGCGCCAGCAGCCAACCGCCCAGCGGGGACCCCTACGAGCAGTACTTC

V gene: TRBV10-3
J gene: TRBJ1-5
clone size: -
D gene: -
CDR3 protein: CAITNRQAYSNQPQHF
CDR3 DNA: TGTGCCATCACCAACCGACAGGCTTATAGCAATCAGCCCCAGCATTTT

V gene: TRBV4-3
J gene: TRBJ2-3
clone size: -
D gene: TRBD2
CDR3 protein: CASSQDNWTSVLGRVRTDTQYF
CDR3 DNA: TGCGCCAGCAGCCAAGACAATTGGACTAGCGTGTTGGGAAGAGTACGCACAGATACGCAGTATTTT

V gene: TRBV5-6
J gene: TRBJ2-2
clone size: -
D gene: -
CDR3 protein: CASRSGGYTGELFF
CDR3 DNA: TGTGCCAGCAGGTCCGGAGGATACACCGGGGAGCTGTTTTTT

V gene: TRBV29-1
J gene: TRBJ2-1
clone size: -
D gene: -
CDR3 protein: CSVGAGGNEQFF
CDR3 DNA: TGCAGCGTGGGAGCGGGTGGCAATGAGCAGTTCTTC

V gene: TRBV7-9
J gene: TRBJ1-5
clone size: -
D gene: -
CDR3 protein: CASSLEQGSNQPQHF
CDR3 DNA: TGTGCCAGCAGCTTAGAGCAGGGGAGCAATCAGCCCCAGCATTTT

V gene: TRBV19
J gene: TRBJ2-7
clone size: -
D gene: TRBD1
CDR3 protein: CASSKYRGSGEQYF
CDR3 DNA: TGTGCCAGTAGTAAATACAGGGGATCAGGCGAGCAGTACTTC

V gene: TRBV19
J gene: TRBJ2-4
clone size: -
D gene: TRBD1
CDR3 protein: CASKAYDRGGIDIQYF
CDR3 DNA: TGTGCCAGTAAGGCGTACGACAGGGGAGGAATAGACATTCAGTACTTC

V gene: TRBV30
J gene: TRBJ2-2
clone size: -
D gene: -
CDR3 protein: CAWSLFNTGELFF
CDR3 DNA: TGTGCCTGGAGCCTCTTCAACACCGGGGAGCTGTTTTTT

V gene: TRBV29-1
J gene: TRBJ1-1
clone size: -
D gene: TRBD1
CDR3 protein: CSAPGTGYFGAEAFF
CDR3 DNA: TGCAGCGCTCCCGGGACAGGGTATTTTGGAGCTGAAGCTTTCTTT

V gene: TRBV18
J gene: TRBJ1-5
clone size: -
D gene: -
CDR3 protein: CASSPQQTALNQPQHF
CDR3 DNA: TGTGCCAGCTCACCACAACAGACAGCACTTAATCAGCCCCAGCATTTT

V gene: TRBV19
J gene: TRBJ2-1
clone size: -
D gene: -
CDR3 protein: CASSISSRGDNEQFF
CDR3 DNA: TGTGCCAGTAGTATTTCTAGCCGAGGGGACAATGAGCAGTTCTTC

V gene: TRBV7-9
J gene: TRBJ2-7
clone size: once
D gene: TRBD2
CDR3 protein: CASSLGGGGRASYEQYF
CDR3 DNA: TGTGCCAGCAGCTTAGGCGGTGGCGGGAGGGCCAGCTACGAGCAGTACTTC

V gene: TRBV3-1/TRBV3-2
J gene: TRBJ1-5
clone size: -
D gene: TRBD1
CDR3 protein: CASSPGQGGHQPQHF
CDR3 DNA: TGTGCCAGCAGCCCCGGACAGGGAGGGCATCAGCCCCAGCATTTT